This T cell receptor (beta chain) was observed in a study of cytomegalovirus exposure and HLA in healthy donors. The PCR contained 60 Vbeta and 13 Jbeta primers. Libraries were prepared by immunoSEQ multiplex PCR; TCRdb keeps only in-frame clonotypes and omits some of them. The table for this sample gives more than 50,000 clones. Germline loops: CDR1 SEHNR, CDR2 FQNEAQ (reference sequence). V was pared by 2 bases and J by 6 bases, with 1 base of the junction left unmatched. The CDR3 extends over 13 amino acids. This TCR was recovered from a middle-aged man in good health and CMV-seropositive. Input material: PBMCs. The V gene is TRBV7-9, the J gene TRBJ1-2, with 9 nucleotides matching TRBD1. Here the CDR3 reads CASSLRTGDGYTF. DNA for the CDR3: TGTGCCAGCAGCTTACGGACAGGGGATGGCTACACCTTC.